This TCR beta chain stems from a study of cytomegalovirus exposure and HLA in healthy donors. General study results and limits: A further, later analysis showed that HLA-associated TCR beta chains (compared with equally common others) were more clonally expanded. Later analysis showed TCR association rates varying by HLA locus, highest for DRB1 and lowest for HLA-C. It was likely that a cluster of highly shared sequence variants was a sequencing artifact. In a later analysis, approximately 18,000 TCR beta sequences were associated with HLA alleles at 0.05 false discovery rate.

A remark on this clone: Its antigen is still unknown.

Germline loops: CDR1 SGHAT, CDR2 FQNNGV. The CDR3 is 11 residues long. V lost 8 bases, J lost 10 bases, and 12 bases lay in between. PCR primers comprised 60 Vbeta and 13 Jbeta primers. Data came from immunoSEQ multiplex PCR; TCRdb stores just in-frame clones and leaves some out. The table records 90,000 to 120,000 clones, about 79% of them present only once. The sequenced sample consisted of PBMCs. This chain links TRBV11-2 with TRBJ2-1; D unclear. The TCR originated in a woman aged 18-29 years in good health and CMV-seronegative. The CDR3 is CASQIEHEQFF. The CDR3, as DNA: TGTGCCAGCCAGATTGAACACGAGCAGTTCTTC.